This T cell receptor beta chain was identified during a study of beta chain features in type 1 diabetes. Study-level results: Moderate but significant shortening of TCRB CDR3s was recorded in all four CD4+ subsets from Type 1 diabetes patients. Naive, central memory and Treg TCRB repertoires appeared more alike in patients than in healthy donors. PCR might pick shorter templates more often, in the same way for patients and controls.

As every portion of the isolated RNA was reverse transcribed, the sequencing read expressed TCRB transcripts. The repertoire was sequenced with immunoSEQ multiplex PCR; TCRdb's copy has only in-frame clones and lacks some. This sample has around 260,000 clones; 20% to 25% occur once, and the top ten carry 0.012%. This clone has a handful of counts. What it binds is not known. Germline loops: CDR1 SGHTA, CDR2 FQGNSA. The CDR3 sequence is 15 residues long. Trimming left V 3 bases short and J 7 bases short, with 16 bases between. All sorted populations exceeded 98% purity. The rearrangement links TRBV7-2 to TRBJ1-5; the D gene is possibly TRBD1 (5 bases). This sequence originates from a woman aged 25 to 39 with type 1 diabetes. The sequenced material came from naive CD4+ T cells from blood. The CDR3 spells CASSFTTGVRQPQHF. The CDR3, as DNA: TGTGCCAGCAGCTTTACAACAGGAGTGAGGCAGCCCCAGCATTTT.